Here is one T cell receptor (beta chain) with its context. Antigen unknown. 60 Vbeta and 13 Jbeta primers were used in PCR. Clones were sequenced by immunoSEQ multiplex PCR, and TCRdb holds only the in-frame ones, with some missing. The sample contains 140,000 to 150,000 clones, over 70% of which appear only once. The data originate from a study of cytomegalovirus exposure and HLA in healthy donors. Study-wide background: Out of 150 million to 200 million T cells, an earlier analysis found over 100 million unique TCR beta sequences in total. Study conclusions and caveats: In a later analysis, HLA-C alleles had the fewest associated TCRs, DRB1 alleles the most.

CDR1 is LNHDA and CDR2 is SQIVND in the germline V gene (reference sequence). The V end was cut by 3 bases, the J end by 6 bases, with 9 bases between. The CDR3 runs 13 residues. This sequence joins TRBV19 and TRBJ1-5; D gene ambiguous. Sequencing used PBMCs. The clonotype comes from a woman between 40 and 55 years old in good health and CMV-seropositive. The CDR3 is CASSIGGSQPQHF. The DNA for the CDR3 is TGTGCCAGTAGTATCGGAGGAAGTCAGCCCCAGCATTTT.